This T cell receptor beta chain was captured by sequencing in a study of cytomegalovirus exposure and HLA in healthy donors (dated by TCRdb to 2017 to 2019). Regarding the study in general: According to an earlier analysis of a few hundred of the donors, about 179 million T cells yielded 117 million unique TCR beta sequences and about 280 Gb of sequence data. To study patterns of TCR occurrence, a later analysis re-analyzed previously published TCR beta repertoires from several hundred donors and added high-resolution HLA genotyping. Among the approximately 400 genotyped donors, approximately 82% belonged to the genetic ancestry cluster associated with self-reported Caucasian donors. On average, around 230,000 unique TCR beta nucleotide sequences were sequenced per donor among fewer than 500 genotyped donors of the cohort, with 15% to 20% of those sequences being non-productive. The later analysis used no new phenotypic data to find candidate immune exposures, relying instead on TCR beta sequences and their occurrence across donors. In a later genetic analysis, genome-wide SNP genotypes for about three fifths of the roughly 670 donors were used, and that subset was treated as a discovery cohort. High-throughput TCR immunosequencing, statistical association of individual TCRs with disease status, and machine learning were combined to predict cytomegalovirus infection status. A handful of DR-DQ haplotypes were handled as single units for association and clustering because linkage in the cohort was strong. To decide whether each TCR beta V gene segment behaved as functional or pseudogenic, an earlier analysis of 587 of the donors relied on high-throughput TCR beta sequencing. HLA typing included class I and class II loci at four-digit resolution. Every repertoire in the discovery cohort had been generated on one and the same sequencing platform. The T cell repertoires of under 750 subjects were profiled by immunosequencing and related to cytomegalovirus serostatus. Donor age, sex, ethnicity and CMV serostatus were compiled alongside the repertoire data. The aim of the study was to test whether cataloging public T cell receptors could identify signatures of past pathogen exposure. The number of donors typed differed by locus, with roughly 620-630 for A, B, C, DRB1 and DQB1, around 560 for DQA1, 606 for DPA1, and 450 to 480 for DPB1. Roughly 300 gigabases of sequencing data and 80 million or so unique TCR sequences were included in an early release covering about 620 HLA-typed donors. A separate validation cohort of over a hundred different subjects was used in addition to the 666-subject first cohort. General conclusions and limits of the study: A later genetic analysis reported fewer N-insertions in productive TCRs among donors in an Asian-associated ancestry cluster than the roughly 640-donor mean. Because counts were too low, about 15 rarely observed V segments, including chromosome 9 orphons, were left out of the earlier analysis of roughly 600 of the donors. In a later analysis, most CMV-associated TCR beta chains were found to appear HLA-restricted, with HLA associations seemingly driven largely by CMV exposure. V-gene and J-gene trimming of TCR beta chains was associated with a missense DCLRE1C variant in a later genetic analysis, and the association was replicated in an independent cohort. A group of highly shared sequence variants was considered likely to be a technical artifact of the sequencing pipeline. In an earlier analysis of some 500 of the donors, most TCR beta V segments were observed in productive rearrangements about 87% or about 30% of the time, broadly matching IMGT annotations. While some public TCRs were present in many individuals, most TCR sequences turned up only very rarely across donors. A later analysis reported that several top co-occurrence clusters appeared linked to parvovirus B19, influenza, CMV and Epstein-Barr virus. Strong co-occurrence of HLA alleles, especially DR and DQ, made assigning TCR associations to individual alleles difficult. In vitro tests confirmed that three of the cytomegalovirus-associated TCR beta chains recognize cytomegalovirus antigens. A further reported finding was that TCR beta sequences accurately predicted the HLA-A and HLA-B alleles for most subjects in the first cohort. Roughly uniform sequencing depth across donors was assumed in presence/absence analyses, although this assumption may not hold. The classifier was reported to diagnose cytomegalovirus status with high specificity and sensitivity in both the original cohort and the validation cohort. For the cohort, immune exposure information was limited to CMV serostatus. Correlated functional status among segregating V segments might be attributable to linkage disequilibrium, but an unknown experimental factor could not be ruled out. Some IMGT-functional V segments, including TRBV6-2 and TRBV6-3, could not be distinguished by the 87-base-pair reads and were therefore excluded. It was suggested by the authors that the approach could potentially be generalized to other disease states and immunological phenotypes. In the study, around 160 TCR beta chains were listed as associated with cytomegalovirus. Because HLA typing was missing for some donors at each locus, association tests included only the typed subset. The cohort was sequenced for TCR beta chains only, and without alpha or paired-chain data the features that could be detected were limited. According to a later analysis, TCR association rates differed among HLA loci, with DRB1 alleles showing the most associated TCRs and HLA-C alleles showing the fewest. In a later analysis, 15,000 to 20,000 TCR beta sequences were associated with specific HLA alleles at a false discovery rate of 0.05. A later analysis found that HLA-associated TCR beta chains were more clonally expanded and had lower generation probabilities than equally common non-associated chains.

Libraries were constructed by the immunoSEQ multiplex PCR assay. For the multiplex PCR, a mixture combining 60 forward primers for TCR Vbeta segments and 13 reverse primers for TCR Jbeta segments was used. A multiplex PCR assay on genomic DNA amplified the CDR3 region of rearranged TCR beta genes. The amplified TCR beta libraries were sequenced on the Illumina HiSeq System as 87-base-pair reads. In the paper's pipeline: A later analysis tallied around 87 million unique TCR beta chains across the 610 or so repertoires, and roughly 11 million of those chains were shared by two or more donors. Raw reads were error-corrected and collapsed into unique sequences with a nearest-neighbor algorithm that merged closely related sequences to remove PCR and sequencing errors. V, D and J gene segments were assigned by aligning CDR3 sequences to IMGT reference sequences. For a sequence to be retained, a match of at least six nucleotides was required to both a V gene segment and a J gene segment. A rearrangement was called productive if the CDR3 had no stop codons and remained in frame with V and J, and every other rearrangement was called non-productive. CDR3 was defined by IMGT convention, running from the second conserved V-encoded cysteine to the conserved J-encoded phenylalanine. In an earlier analysis of around 640 of the donors, sequences lacking an unambiguous match to a single V gene segment were excluded. An earlier analysis of just under 600 of the donors called V segments functional above 56.7% productive rearrangements and segregating when the between-donor standard deviation exceeded 5%. To diagnose cytomegalovirus status from the catalog of TCR beta chain sequences, a statistical classification framework was built. In a later analysis, TCR nucleotide sequences were compared against IMGT/GENE-DB human TR gene sequences so that V and J genes could be assigned. Using the TCRdist pipeline, a later analysis assigned CDR3 sequences along with most-parsimonious VDJ recombination scenarios. In a later analysis, each TCR beta chain was defined by its CDR3 amino acid sequence together with its V-gene family, and reads lacking a unique V-gene family were excluded. In a later analysis, fewer than 600 highly shared, low-generation-probability nucleotide sequences were removed to address suspected cross-contamination and a sequencing artifact. In a later analysis, a clonal expansion index for each public chain was calculated from normalized within-repertoire ranks of inferred template counts. In a later analysis, generation probabilities were computed using a VDJ recombination model fitted to out-of-frame rearrangements, and the results were checked against IGoR. In a later analysis, hypergeometric tests were used to score TCR-TCR, TCR-HLA and TCR-CMV co-occurrence, with a repertoire-size bias correction applied to TCR pairs. In a later analysis, false discovery rates were estimated by permuting HLA or CMV assignments 20 times. A later analysis grouped co-occurring TCRs with DBSCAN, adding TCRdist sequence similarity when clustering within HLA-allele-positive subsets. For co-occurrence clustering, repertoires with fewer than 30,000 or more than 120,000 public chains were excluded, along with a handful of repertoires with anomalous nucleotide sharing. TCRdb retrieved this table from immuneACCESS and kept in-frame rearrangements only. Not all clones are present; in checked studies, unresolved V genes account for under half, and no reason is known for the remainder. V and J calls plus clone size are reproduced from that table; the DNA served to infer D and trimming. In this sample the table shows about 120,000 clones, more than 60% of which occur a single time. The ten biggest clones cover less than 4.5% of the sample.

The cohort consisted of more than 650 healthy bone marrow donors. All cohort members were sampled while nominally healthy, although unrecorded immune exposures were likely present. The donor tested CMV seronegative and was one of the 352 seronegative cohort members. Every donor gave a peripheral blood sample, and the peripheral blood mononuclear cells from that sample were used for TCR beta sequencing. The Qiagen DNeasy Blood Extraction Kit was used to extract genomic DNA from the blood cell samples. From cysteine to phenylalanine, the CDR3 is 18 amino acids long. Only the CDR3 DNA is retained, 54 bases long and in frame from the first base. For this chain, trimming is 3 bases at the V end and 4 bases at the J end, and the number of junction bases without a gene match is 10. The germline V gene yields KGHSH for CDR1 and LQKENI for CDR2. In the case of this clone: Its antigen has not been determined. Per-base qualities were not stored, and no clone one base away is much larger.

In this chain, TRBV18 is recombined with TRBJ1-5; 12 bases in the middle match TRBD1. This sequence originates from a woman aged 40 to 49 in good health and CMV-seronegative. Sequenced: PBMCs. The DNA reads TGTGCCAGCTCACCGGGGACAGGGGGCGAATATGGTAATCAGCCCCAGCATTTT. The translation is CASSPGTGGEYGNQPQHF.